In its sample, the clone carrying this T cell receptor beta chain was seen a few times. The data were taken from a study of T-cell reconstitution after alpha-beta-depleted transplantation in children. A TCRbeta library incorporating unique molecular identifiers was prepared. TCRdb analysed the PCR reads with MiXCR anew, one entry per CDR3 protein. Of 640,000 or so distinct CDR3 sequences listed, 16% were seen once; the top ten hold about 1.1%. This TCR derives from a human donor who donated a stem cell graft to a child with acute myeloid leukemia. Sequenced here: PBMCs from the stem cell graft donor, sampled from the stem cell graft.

The CDR3 coding sequence is TGTGCCAGCAGCATTGGGACTAGCGGGCCAACCAGCTCCTACAATGAGCAGTTCTTC. It codes for CASSIGTSGPTSSYNEQFF. V is TRBV11-1 and J is TRBJ2-1; 12 bases fit TRBD2. This CDR3 has 19 residues. Germline-derived CDR1 and CDR2 are SGHAT and FQDESV (reference sequence). Losses at the gene ends were 5 bases for V and 0 bases for J; bases not matched to a gene: 11.